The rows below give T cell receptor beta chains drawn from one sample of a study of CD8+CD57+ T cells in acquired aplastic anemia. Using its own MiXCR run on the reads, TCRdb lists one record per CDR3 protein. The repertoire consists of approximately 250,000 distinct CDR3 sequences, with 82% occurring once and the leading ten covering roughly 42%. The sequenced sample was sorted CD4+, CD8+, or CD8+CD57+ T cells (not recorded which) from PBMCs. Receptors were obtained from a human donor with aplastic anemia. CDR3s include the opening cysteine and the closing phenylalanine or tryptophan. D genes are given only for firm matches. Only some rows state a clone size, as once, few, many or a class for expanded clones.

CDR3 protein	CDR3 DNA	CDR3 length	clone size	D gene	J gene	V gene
CASGLGGEDTQFF	TGTGCCAGCGGGTTGGGAGGGGAAGATACGCAGTTTTTT	13	NA	TRBD2	TRBJ2-3	TRBV7-8
CASSPRTGGASDTYF	TGTGCCAGTAGCCCTCGGACAGGGGGCGCGTCAGATACGTACTTC	15	once	TRBD1	TRBJ2-7	TRBV7-9
CASSPLRDNTQYF	TGTGCCAGCAGCCCGTTAAGGGACAATACGCAGTATTTT	13	NA	NA	TRBJ2-3	TRBV11-1
CASSVLEPLLYDQYF	TGTGCCAGCAGCGTGCTAGAGCCCCTACTCTACGACCAGTACTTC	15	once	NA	TRBJ2-7	TRBV9
CASSWAGGADTEDF	NA	14	NA	NA	TRBJ2-3	TRBV2
CASRQFGHHGYTF	TGTGCCAGCAGACAATTTGGGCACCATGGCTACACCTTC	13	NA	NA	TRBJ1-2	TRBV7-8
CASSSGRQETQYF	TGTGCCAGCAGCTCCGGGAGGCAAGAGACCCAGTACTTC	13	NA	TRBD2	TRBJ2-5	TRBV7-2
CSASRVDYEQYF	TGCAGTGCTAGTCGAGTGGACTACGAGCAGTACTTC	12	NA	NA	TRBJ2-7	TRBV20-1
CASSLETSGRGKVQFF	TGTGCCAGCAGCTTAGAGACTAGCGGGAGGGGCAAAGTCCAGTTCTTC	16	NA	TRBD2	TRBJ2-1	TRBV7-2
CASSEYQNSYNEHF	TGTGCCAGCAGCGAGTACCAGAACTCCTACAATGAGCATTTT	14	few	NA	TRBJ1-5	TRBV9
CASSIVGRTGANLFF	TGTGCCAGCAGCATAGTAGGTAGAACCGGGGCCAACCTCTTCTTC	15	NA	NA	TRBJ2-1	TRBV7-9
CASSLGGDTQYF	TGTGCCAGCAGCTTGGGCGGGGATACGCAGTATTTT	12	many	NA	TRBJ2-3	TRBV5-6
CSVATGAQETQYF	TGCAGCGTTGCCACAGGGGCCCAAGAGACCCAGTACTTC	13	NA	TRBD1	TRBJ2-5	TRBV29-1
CASSSAGRNEANF	TGTGCCAGCAGCTCGGCCGGGAGGAACGAGGCCAACTTC	13	NA	NA	TRBJ1-1	TRBV7-9
CASGVGGTDGDTQYF	TGTGCCAGCGGGGTCGGGGGCACAGATGGAGATACGCAGTATTTT	15	NA	NA	TRBJ2-3	TRBV2
CASSLAAVPNTQHF	TGTGCCAGCAGCTTAGCGGCCGTTCCCAATACTCAGCATTTT	14	NA	NA	TRBJ1-5	TRBV7-2
CASSLPGGPDTQYFF	TGTGCCAGCAGCTTACCGGGAGGTCCCGATACGCAGTATTTTTTT	15	few	TRBD2	TRBJ2-2	TRBV7-8
CSARCWASTDTEAFF	TGCAGTGCTCGTTGTTGGGCGAGCACTGACACTGAAGCTTTCTTT	15	once	NA	TRBJ1-1	TRBV20-1
CASNSGGNGKLFF	TGTGCCAGTAACTCAGGGGGCAACGGAAAACTGTTTTTT	13	once	TRBD1	TRBJ1-4	TRBV19
CASSESYSGQAQHF	TGTGCCAGCAGTGAGTCGTATAGCGGGCAGGCCCAGCATTTT	14	NA	NA	TRBJ1-5	TRBV7-3
CASSRDRSYYEQYF	TGTGCCAGCAGCCGGGACAGATCCTACTACGAGCAGTACTTC	14	NA	TRBD1	TRBJ2-7	TRBV7-9
CASSFHPDGTALSFF	TGTGCCAGCAGCTTTCATCCAGACGGGACAGCCCTTTCCTTCTTT	15	many	TRBD1	TRBJ1-1	TRBV7-8
CASGLGGVPDTDNF	TGTGCCAGCGGCCTAGGGGGAGTCCCCGATACGGACAATTTT	14	NA	NA	TRBJ2-3	TRBV7-6
CASSLDSGTKETEYF	TGTGCCAGCAGCTTAGACAGCGGGACAAAAGAGACCGAGTACTTC	15	NA	NA	TRBJ2-5	TRBV7-9
CASSVQDTQYF	TGTGCCAGCAGCGTACAAGATACGCAGTATTTT	11	NA	NA	TRBJ2-3	TRBV9
CASGGAGNLQSF	TGTGCCAGCGGAGGAGCTGGCAACCTTCAGTCCTTC	12	NA	NA	TRBJ2-4	TRBV9
CASSRGRGPDTQYF	TGTGCCAGCAGCAGAGGCAGAGGGCCCGATACGCAGTACTTC	14	many	NA	TRBJ2-5	TRBV7-8
CASSIARTGNTEAFF	TGTGCCAGTAGTATAGCTCGGACAGGGAACACTGAAGCTTTCTTT	15	few	TRBD1	TRBJ1-1	TRBV19
CASSDSNQQFF	TGTGCCAGCAGCGATAGCAATCAGCAGTTCTTC	11	NA	NA	TRBJ2-1	TRBV12-3/TRBV12-4
CASSVYQNSDNTF	TGTGCCAGCAGCGTATACCAGAACTCTGACAACACCTTC	13	NA	NA	TRBJ1-2	TRBV9
CASGEAGNIQYFHF	TGTGCCAGCGGTGAAGCTGGGAACATTCAGTATTTTCACTTT	14	NA	NA	TRBJ1-5	TRBV9
CASRGQANTEAFF	TGTGCCAGCAGGGGACAGGCGAACACTGAAGCTTTCTTT	13	NA	TRBD1	TRBJ1-1	TRBV7-9
CASTRDRGGWGLRQPQHF	TGTGCCAGTACCAGGGACAGGGGCGGATGGGGGTTAAGACAGCCCCAGCATTTT	18	NA	TRBD1	TRBJ1-5	TRBV19
CASKFTGGAYAQYF	TGTGCCAGCAAGTTCACAGGGGGTGCCTACGCGCAGTATTTC	14	few	TRBD1	TRBJ2-7	TRBV7-8
CARHGARGPQYF	TGTGCCAGACACGGGGCTAGGGGGCCCCAGTACTTC	12	NA	TRBD1	TRBJ2-5	TRBV7-9
CASSRAYSNQTQHF	TGTGCCAGCAGCAGGGCGTATAGCAATCAGACCCAGCACTTT	14	NA	NA	TRBJ1-5	TRBV15
CASREGRTDTYTF	TGCGCCAGCAGGGAAGGCCGTACAGATACCTACACCTTC	13	NA	NA	TRBJ1-2	TRBV9
CASSLARDAAALPYEQYF	TGTGCCAGCAGCTTAGCGCGAGATGCGGCAGCCCTTCCCTACGAGCAGTACTTC	18	NA	NA	TRBJ2-7	TRBV7-8
CASSSGRGGRHPSTF	TGTGCCAGCAGCTCAGGACGGGGAGGCAGACACCCCTCCACCTTC	15	NA	NA	TRBJ1-2	TRBV7-9
CASSLEGDQETQYF	TGTGCCAGCAGCTTAGAGGGGGACCAAGAGACCCAGTACTTC	14	NA	NA	TRBJ2-5	TRBV5-8